These 19 T cell receptor beta chains originate from one sample sequenced in a study of blood T cell repertoires in COVID-19. The method was immunoSEQ multiplex PCR; TCRdb's version includes in-frame clones alone and lacks a portion of them. The table records some 270,000 clones, approximately 84% of them present only once. The specimen was PBMCs or T cells enriched from blood (not recorded which). Receptors were obtained from a man aged 50 to 59 who had recovered from COVID-19.

The genes are TRBV18 and TRBJ2-6, with 7 bases fitting TRBD2. V lost 2 bases to trimming and J lost 1 base; unmatched junction nucleotides: 8. Per germline, CDR1 KGHSH and CDR2 LQKENI. This CDR3 is built from 18 residues. CDR3 amino acids: CASSPKAGVRSGANVLTF. The CDR3 bases are TGTGCCAGCTCACCAAAGGCGGGGGTTCGGTCTGGGGCCAACGTCCTGACTTTC.

This chain uses TRBV9 with TRBJ2-5, with D tentatively TRBD1 (6 bases). CDR1 is SGDLS, CDR2 YYNGEE, per germline. The CDR3 covers 16 residues. Between the trimmed V and J ends, which lost 0 bases and 1 base, there was a span of 13 bases. CDR3 in DNA: TGTGCCAGCAGCGTAGCTGGAGGACAGTTCCAAGAGACCCAGTACTTC. This sequence encodes CASSVAGGQFQETQYF. Based on the CDR3 plus reference TRBV9 and TRBJ2-5, the full variable domain is DSGVTQTPKHLITATGQRVTLRCSPRSGDLSVYWYQQSLDQGLQFLIQYYNGEERAKGNILERFSAQQFPDLHSELNLSSLELGDSALYFCASSVAGGQFQETQYFGPGTRLLVL.

The rearrangement links TRBV19 to TRBJ2-4; 11 nucleotides match TRBD2. The junction had 14 bases not matched to a gene; V was cut back by 3 bases and J by 1 base. Per the germline V gene, CDR1 is LNHDA and CDR2 is SQIVND (reference sequence). CDR3 length equals 20 residues. The CDR3 loop reads CASSMLASGRRMGAKNIQYF. The CDR3 nucleotides read TGTGCCAGTAGTATGTTGGCTAGCGGGAGGAGAATGGGGGCCAAAAACATTCAGTACTTC.

This sequence joins TRBV12-3 or TRBV12-4 and TRBJ1-5, with no clear D. V lost 3 bases and J lost 0, with 3 bases in between. The CDR3 covers 13 residues. CDR3 in DNA: TGTGCCAGCAGTTTGAGTAGCAATCAGCCCCAGCATTTT. It encodes CASSLSSNQPQHF.

This clone was seen just once. The chain has TRBV10-1 and TRBJ1-2; D unresolved. Germline V gene data show CDR1 as WNHNN and CDR2 as SYGVQD (reference sequence). The CDR3 totals 13 residues. Trimming stripped 1 base from V and 2 bases from J, with 5 bases between. This CDR3 is CASSELRNYGYTF. The CDR3 bases are TGCGCCAGCAGTGAGTTACGGAACTATGGCTACACCTTC.

The rearrangement links TRBV23-1 to TRBJ2-1; TRBD2 matches at 7 bases. TRBV23-1 belongs to the ORF category, with a function that is uncertain. V gave up 0 bases and J gave up 7 bases; unmatched junction bases: 15. The CDR3 runs 18 residues. CDR3 loop: CASSQSGLAGDLGNEQFF. CDR3 DNA: TGCGCCAGCAGTCAATCGGGGTTGGCGGGAGACTTAGGGAATGAGCAGTTCTTC.

The rearrangement uses TRBV5-1 and TRBJ1-1, with 9 bases identical to TRBD1. V trimming: 4 bases; J trimming: 3 bases; junction bases outside the gene matches: 4. CDR1 SGHRS and CDR2 YFSETQ come from the germline V gene. The CDR3 spans 14 residues. The CDR3 bases are TGCGCCAGCAGCGCCAACAGGGGGCACACTGAAGCTTTCTTT. Translated: CASSANRGHTEAFF. The full variable domain, its missing parts supplied by reference TRBV5-1 and TRBJ1-1, is KAGVTQTPRYLIKTRGQQVTLSCSPISGHRSVSWYQQTPGQGLQFLFEYFSETQRNKGNFPGRFSGRQFSNSRSEMNVSTLELGDSALYLCASSANRGHTEAFFGQGTRLTVV.

V and J are TRBV5-4 and TRBJ1-3, with unresolved D. Trimming took 4 bases from V and 0 from J, leaving 11 bases between them. The CDR3 runs 15 residues. Germline CDR1 SGHNT, CDR2 YYREEE (reference sequence). CDR3 in DNA: TGTGCCAGCAGCGTGAGGTCCGACTCTGGAAACACCATATATTTT. The encoded protein is CASSVRSDSGNTIYF.

This clone was seen only a few times. This chain connects TRBV6-2 or TRBV6-3 to TRBJ2-7, with TRBD2 matching 8 bases. J was trimmed by 1 base and V by 2 bases; bases with no gene match: 10. Germline V gene data show CDR1 as MNHEY and CDR2 as SVGEGT. The CDR3 has 17 amino acids. CDR3 in amino acids: CASSYVPGAGDSYEQYF. The DNA for the CDR3 is TGTGCCAGCAGTTACGTTCCGGGAGCGGGAGATTCCTACGAGCAGTACTTC.

This clone has just one count. This sequence joins TRBV11-2 and TRBJ1-2; D may be TRBD1 (5 bases). Germline lookup yields CDR1 SGHAT and CDR2 FQNNGV. Trimming pared 1 base from V and 4 bases from J, leaving 16 bases between. The CDR3 is 16 residues long. The CDR3 DNA is TGTGCCAGCAGCTTAGTAAGAGCCGGGGGATCCTATGGCTACACCTTC. Translation: CASSLVRAGGSYGYTF. The full variable domain, with the rest looked up from reference TRBV11-2 and TRBJ1-2, is EAGVAQSPRYKIIEKRQSVAFWCNPISGHATLYWYQQILGQGPKLLIQFQNNGVVDDSQLPKDRFSAERLKGVDSTLKIQPAKLEDSAVYLCASSLVRAGGSYGYTFGSGTRLTVV.

This rearrangement joins TRBV4-1 to TRBJ1-2; tentative D call: TRBD1 (6 bases). CDR3 length equals 17 residues. V lost 1 base to trimming and J lost 0 bases, with 15 bases between them. Germline V gene data show CDR1 as MGHRA and CDR2 as YSYEKL. The CDR3 DNA reads as TGCGCCAGCAGCCAAGGAGAGGACAGACCCACTAACTATGGCTACACCTTC. Translation gives CASSQGEDRPTNYGYTF.

This chain joins TRBV12-3 or TRBV12-4 and TRBJ1-1; no definite D call. Trimming shortened V by 3 bases and J by 1 base, and 6 bases separated the two germline ends. The CDR3 has 13 residues. In nucleotides, the CDR3 is TGTGCCAGCAGTTTCCGGGGGAACACTGAAGCTTTCTTT. Residues: CASSFRGNTEAFF.

V usage is TRBV10-1 and J usage is TRBJ2-1; D remains unclear. This CDR3 is built from 13 residues. Trimming took 0 bases from V and 5 from J, leaving 5 bases between them. The germline CDR1 and CDR2 sequences are WNHNN and SYGVQD (reference sequence). CDR3 nucleotide sequence: TGCGCCAGCAGTGAGTCGCGAAACAATGAGCAGTTCTTC. It encodes CASSESRNNEQFF.

This clone was observed a handful of times. The chain carries TRBV6-5 and TRBJ2-1, with a weak D call TRBD1 (7 bases). The V end lost 1 base, the J end lost 8 bases, and 12 bases lay between the germline ends. The CDR3 extends over 14 amino acids. Per the germline V gene, CDR1 is MNHEY and CDR2 is SVGAGI. This CDR3 is CASSYWGRGDEQFF. The CDR3, as DNA: TGTGCCAGCAGTTACTGGGGCAGGGGGGATGAGCAGTTCTTC.

This clone was recorded only once. The genes are TRBV2 and TRBJ2-1, with 7 positions matching TRBD2. Per the germline V gene, CDR1 is SNHLY and CDR2 is FYNNEI. The length of the CDR3 is 12 residues. V was pared by 6 bases and J by 12 bases, with 8 bases of the junction left unmatched. CDR3 sequence reads: CASRVGGMWQFF. The DNA of the CDR3 is TGTGCCAGCAGGGTCGGGGGGATGTGGCAGTTCTTC.

The chain carries TRBV10-2 and TRBJ2-7; D ambiguous. CDR3 length equals 14 residues. CDR1 and CDR2 (germline): WSHSY, SAAADI. The V end lost 1 base, the J end lost 2 bases, and 9 bases lay between the germline ends. The CDR3 DNA reads as TGCGCCAGCAGTGAGTTAGCAATAGCCTACGAGCAGTACTTC. This encodes CASSELAIAYEQYF.

In its sample, this clone was seen a few times. This chain links TRBV25-1 with TRBJ1-1; 9 bases align to TRBD1. V trimming: 3 bases; J trimming: 3 bases; junction bases outside the gene matches: 5. This CDR3 region has 15 residues. Germline V gives CDR1 MGHDK, CDR2 SYGVNS. The CDR3 nucleotides read TGTGCCAGCAGTGACCCGGGACAGGGAGACACTGAAGCTTTCTTT. Residues: CASSDPGQGDTEAFF.

The chain couples TRBV11-2 to TRBJ2-7, with unresolved D. Germline V gene lookup returns CDR1 SGHAT and CDR2 FQNNGV. The V and J ends lost 0 bases and 0 bases respectively, with 9 bases between them. The CDR3 covers 15 residues. CDR3 loop: CASSLESRSSYEQYF. For the CDR3, the DNA is TGTGCCAGCAGCTTAGAGAGTCGGAGCTCCTACGAGCAGTACTTC.

This clone was seen more than once but under ten times. The chain joins TRBV18 to TRBJ1-5; TRBD1 is a possible D gene (5 bases). CDR3 length: 15 amino acids. The ends were cut back, 1 base at V and 7 bases at J, with 14 bases in the middle. Germline CDR1 reads KGHSH; CDR2 reads LQKENI. The DNA of the CDR3 is TGTGCCAGCTCACCACACCAGGGTCCAGAACAGCCCCAGCATTTT. This encodes CASSPHQGPEQPQHF.